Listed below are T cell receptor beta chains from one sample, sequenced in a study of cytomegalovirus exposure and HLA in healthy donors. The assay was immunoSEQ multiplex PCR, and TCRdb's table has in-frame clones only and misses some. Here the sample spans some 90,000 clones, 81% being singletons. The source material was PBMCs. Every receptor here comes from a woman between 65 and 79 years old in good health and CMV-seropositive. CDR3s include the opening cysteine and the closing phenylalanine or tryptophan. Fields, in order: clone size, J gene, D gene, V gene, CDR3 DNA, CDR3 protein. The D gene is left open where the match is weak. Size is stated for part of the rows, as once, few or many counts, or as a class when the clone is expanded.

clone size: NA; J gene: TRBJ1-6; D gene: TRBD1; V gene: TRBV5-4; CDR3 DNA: TGTGCCAGCAGTACTACAGGGGAGAGATCACCCCTCCACTTT; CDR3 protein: CASSTTGERSPLHF
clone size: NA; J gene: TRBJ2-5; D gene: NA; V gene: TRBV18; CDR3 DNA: TGTGCCAGCTCACCAAAGTCAGGGATCGGAGAGACCCAGTACTTC; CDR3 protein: CASSPKSGIGETQYF
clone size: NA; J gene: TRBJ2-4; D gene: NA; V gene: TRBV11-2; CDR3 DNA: TGTGCCAGCAGCGTCCAAGCGGGAGCCAAAAACATTCAGTACTTC; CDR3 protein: CASSVQAGAKNIQYF
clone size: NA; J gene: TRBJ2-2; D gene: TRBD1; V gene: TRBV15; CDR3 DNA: TGTGCCACCAGCAACTCACTCGGACAGGGCTGGACCGGGGAGCTGTTTTTT; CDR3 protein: CATSNSLGQGWTGELFF
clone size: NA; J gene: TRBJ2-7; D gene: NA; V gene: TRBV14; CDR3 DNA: TGTGCCAGCAGCCAACTTTTGAGCGCCTACGAGCAGTACTTC; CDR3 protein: CASSQLLSAYEQYF
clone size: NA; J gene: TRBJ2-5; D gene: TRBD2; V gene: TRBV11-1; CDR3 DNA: TGTGCCAGCACCCCTAGGACGCTAGCGGGAGTTATCATGACCCAGTACTTC; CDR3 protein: CASTPRTLAGVIMTQYF
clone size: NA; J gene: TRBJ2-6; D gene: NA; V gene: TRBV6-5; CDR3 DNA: TGTGCCAGCAGTTGGGGGGTTGGATATGGGGCCAACGTCCTGACTTTC; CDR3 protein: CASSWGVGYGANVLTF
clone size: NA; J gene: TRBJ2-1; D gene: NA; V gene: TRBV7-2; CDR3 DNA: TGTGCCAGCAGCCCGATGAGCTCCTACAATGAGCAGTTCTTC; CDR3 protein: CASSPMSSYNEQFF
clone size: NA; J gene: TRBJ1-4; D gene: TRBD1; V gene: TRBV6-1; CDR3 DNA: TGTGCCAGCAGCCACAGGGGGCGCGGTGAAAAACTGTTTTTT; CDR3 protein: CASSHRGRGEKLFF
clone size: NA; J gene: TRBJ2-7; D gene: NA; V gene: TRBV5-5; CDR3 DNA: TGTGCCAGCAGCGCCCGAGCGTGGGCTAGCGCATTCTACGAGCAGTACTTC; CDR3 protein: CASSARAWASAFYEQYF
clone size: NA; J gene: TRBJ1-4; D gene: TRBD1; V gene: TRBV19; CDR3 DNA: TGTGCCAGTAGTATAGATCTCCGGACAGGGGGCGGAAAACTGTTTTTT; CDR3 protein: CASSIDLRTGGGKLFF
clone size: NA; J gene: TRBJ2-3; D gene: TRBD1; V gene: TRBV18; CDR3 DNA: TGTGCCAGCTCACCCGGACAGGGAGGCGCAGATACGCAGTATTTT; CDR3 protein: CASSPGQGGADTQYF
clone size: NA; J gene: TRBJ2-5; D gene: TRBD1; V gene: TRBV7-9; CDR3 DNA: TGTGCCAGCAGCCTCCGGGACAGGGCGGAGGAGACCCAGTACTTC; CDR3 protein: CASSLRDRAEETQYF
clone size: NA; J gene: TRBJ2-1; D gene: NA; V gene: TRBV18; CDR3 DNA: TGTGCCAGCTCACAAACAGGGAATGAGCAGTTCTTC; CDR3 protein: CASSQTGNEQFF
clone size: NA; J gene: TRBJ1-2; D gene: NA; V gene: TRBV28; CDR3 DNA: TGTGCCAGCAGTTCCCTCCCCGGGGATCCCTATGGCTACACCTTC; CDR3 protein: CASSSLPGDPYGYTF
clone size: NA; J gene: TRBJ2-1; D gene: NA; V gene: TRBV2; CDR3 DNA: TGTGCCAGCAGCCCTTACAGGCACAATGAGCAGTTCTTC; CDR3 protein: CASSPYRHNEQFF
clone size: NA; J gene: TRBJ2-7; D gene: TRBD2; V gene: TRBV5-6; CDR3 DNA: TGTGCCAGCAGCTCCCAGGGGACTAGCGTAACCTACGAGCAGTACTTC; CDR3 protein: CASSSQGTSVTYEQYF
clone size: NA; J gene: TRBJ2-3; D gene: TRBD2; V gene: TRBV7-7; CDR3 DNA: TGTGCTAGCAGTAGCGGGAGTCACACAGATACGCAGTATTTT; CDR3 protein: CASSSGSHTDTQYF
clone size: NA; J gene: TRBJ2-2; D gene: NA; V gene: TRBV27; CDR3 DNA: TGTGCCAGCAGTTTAGGGGTGGGGCCCGGGGAGCTGTTTTTT; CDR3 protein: CASSLGVGPGELFF
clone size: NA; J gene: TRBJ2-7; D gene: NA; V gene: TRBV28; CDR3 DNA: TGTGCCAGCAGTCGCGCTGGAGGCGGCTCCTACGAGCAGTACTTC; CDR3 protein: CASSRAGGGSYEQYF
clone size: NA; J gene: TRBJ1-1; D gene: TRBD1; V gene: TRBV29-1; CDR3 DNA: TGCAGCGTGGCGGGACAGCTGAACACTGAAGCTTTCTTT; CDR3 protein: CSVAGQLNTEAFF
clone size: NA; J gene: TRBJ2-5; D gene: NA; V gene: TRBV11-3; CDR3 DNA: TGTGCCAGCAGCCGATCCTACCTGGAGACCCAGTACTTC; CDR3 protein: CASSRSYLETQYF
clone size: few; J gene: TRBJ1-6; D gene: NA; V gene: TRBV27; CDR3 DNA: TGTGCCAGCAGTCCCTCCCGACAGTGGAATTCACCCCTCCACTTT; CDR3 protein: CASSPSRQWNSPLHF
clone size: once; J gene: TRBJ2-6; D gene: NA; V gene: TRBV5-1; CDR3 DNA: TGCGCCAGCAGCCCTAACCCTACGGGGTCCTCTGGGGCCAACGTCCTGACTTTC; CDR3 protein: CASSPNPTGSSGANVLTF